These 8 T cell receptor beta chains were all obtained from the same sample, sequenced in a study of T cell repertoires in cytomegalovirus infection. Antigens of these TCRs are unknown. From the reads, TCRdb called clonotypes with MiXCR, one entry per CDR3 protein. The sample consists of about 920,000 distinct CDR3 sequences, around 30% of them appearing once. Sequenced material: cultured CD8+ T cells from PBMCs, taken from culture after CMV antigen stimulation. The receptor source for this set is a human donor in good health (CMV status not recorded). Some clones in this sample may be carry-over from other donors' samples.

The chain couples TRBV2 to TRBJ2-7; 8 bases are a match to TRBD1. The CDR3 covers 14 residues. The J segment lost 3 bases and the V segment lost 3 bases, leaving 4 bases of the junction unmatched. Germline CDR1 reads SNHLY; CDR2 reads FYNNEI. In DNA, the CDR3 is TGTGCCAGCAGTGAGGGACAGGTTGTCTACGAGCAGTACTTC. This translates into CASSEGQVVYEQYF.

This clonotype has a handful of counts. J is TRBJ2-1 and V is TRBV13; D may be TRBD1 or TRBD2 (5 bases each). This CDR3 comprises 11 residues. The germline V gene encodes CDR1 PRHDT and CDR2 FYEKMQ (reference sequence). The V and J ends lost 5 bases and 13 bases respectively, with 12 bases between them. CDR3 protein: CASSQTGRQFF. The CDR3 DNA sequence: TGTGCCAGCAGCCAGACGGGGCGCCAGTTCTTC.

As for this clonotype: A read error is possible here, since a much larger clone lies one base away. V and J are TRBV7-6 and TRBJ2-5, with D possibly called TRBD1 or TRBD2 (6 bases each). Germline-derived CDR1 and CDR2 are SGHVS and FNYEAQ. The CDR3 covers 14 residues. The ends were cut back, 7 bases at V and 5 bases at J, with 17 bases in the middle. The CDR3 DNA reads TGTGCCAGCACCCTCGAGGGGGGCCCGGAGACCCAGTACTTC. It codes for CASTLEGGPETQYF.

The genes are TRBV5-6 and TRBJ1-6; 9 bases are a match to TRBD1. Unmatched junction bases numbered 6, after V lost 4 bases and J lost 4 bases. The CDR3 contains 16 residues. Germline loops: CDR1 SGHDT, CDR2 YYEEEE. Written as DNA, the CDR3 is TGTGCCAGCAGCCCTTCGGGACAGGGTTATAATTCACCCCTCCACTTT. This translates into CASSPSGQGYNSPLHF.

The V and J genes are TRBV11-2 and TRBJ2-3; D is uncertain. The CDR3 extends over 16 amino acids. Per germline, CDR1 SGHAT and CDR2 FQNNGV. The V and J ends lost 6 bases and 1 base respectively, with 17 bases between them. Written as DNA, the CDR3 is TGTGCCAGCAGGCCGACACCACAGATCCGCACAGATACGCAGTATTTT. It is translated as CASRPTPQIRTDTQYF.

This clonotype was counted only a few times. The V call is TRBV7-8, the J call TRBJ1-1, with D perhaps TRBD1 (6 bases). The CDR3 runs to 14 residues. The V and J ends lost 3 bases and 6 bases respectively, with 14 bases between them. The germline gives CDR1 SGHVS, CDR2 FQNEAQ. The CDR3 spells CASSLGAGGAEAFF. DNA for the CDR3: TGTGCCAGCAGCTTGGGGGCAGGAGGCGCTGAAGCTTTCTTT.

This clonotype was counted between two and nine times. The chain links TRBV12-3 or TRBV12-4 to TRBJ2-7, with D possibly matching TRBD2 (6 bases). This CDR3 region has 12 residues. V gave up 2 bases and J gave up 7 bases, with 9 bases separating them. The CDR3 region is CASSLNGREQYV. DNA of the CDR3: TGTGCCAGCAGTTTAAATGGGAGGGAGCAGTACGTC.

J is TRBJ1-2 and V is TRBV29-1, with a tentative D call TRBD1 (6 bases). The CDR3 sequence is 12 residues long. Germline lookup yields CDR1 SQVTM and CDR2 ANQGSEA. V lost 0 bases, J lost 7 bases, and 9 bases lay in between. CDR3 residues: CSVEDGGRGYTF. Here the CDR3 DNA reads TGCAGCGTTGAAGACGGGGGCCGTGGCTACACCTTC. Based on the CDR3 plus reference TRBV29-1 and TRBJ1-2, the full variable domain is SAVISQKPSRDICQRGTSLTIQCQVDSQVTMMFWYRQQPGQSLTLIATANQGSEATYESGFVIDKFPISRPNLTFSTLTVSNMSPEDSSIYLCSVEDGGRGYTFGSGTRLTVV.